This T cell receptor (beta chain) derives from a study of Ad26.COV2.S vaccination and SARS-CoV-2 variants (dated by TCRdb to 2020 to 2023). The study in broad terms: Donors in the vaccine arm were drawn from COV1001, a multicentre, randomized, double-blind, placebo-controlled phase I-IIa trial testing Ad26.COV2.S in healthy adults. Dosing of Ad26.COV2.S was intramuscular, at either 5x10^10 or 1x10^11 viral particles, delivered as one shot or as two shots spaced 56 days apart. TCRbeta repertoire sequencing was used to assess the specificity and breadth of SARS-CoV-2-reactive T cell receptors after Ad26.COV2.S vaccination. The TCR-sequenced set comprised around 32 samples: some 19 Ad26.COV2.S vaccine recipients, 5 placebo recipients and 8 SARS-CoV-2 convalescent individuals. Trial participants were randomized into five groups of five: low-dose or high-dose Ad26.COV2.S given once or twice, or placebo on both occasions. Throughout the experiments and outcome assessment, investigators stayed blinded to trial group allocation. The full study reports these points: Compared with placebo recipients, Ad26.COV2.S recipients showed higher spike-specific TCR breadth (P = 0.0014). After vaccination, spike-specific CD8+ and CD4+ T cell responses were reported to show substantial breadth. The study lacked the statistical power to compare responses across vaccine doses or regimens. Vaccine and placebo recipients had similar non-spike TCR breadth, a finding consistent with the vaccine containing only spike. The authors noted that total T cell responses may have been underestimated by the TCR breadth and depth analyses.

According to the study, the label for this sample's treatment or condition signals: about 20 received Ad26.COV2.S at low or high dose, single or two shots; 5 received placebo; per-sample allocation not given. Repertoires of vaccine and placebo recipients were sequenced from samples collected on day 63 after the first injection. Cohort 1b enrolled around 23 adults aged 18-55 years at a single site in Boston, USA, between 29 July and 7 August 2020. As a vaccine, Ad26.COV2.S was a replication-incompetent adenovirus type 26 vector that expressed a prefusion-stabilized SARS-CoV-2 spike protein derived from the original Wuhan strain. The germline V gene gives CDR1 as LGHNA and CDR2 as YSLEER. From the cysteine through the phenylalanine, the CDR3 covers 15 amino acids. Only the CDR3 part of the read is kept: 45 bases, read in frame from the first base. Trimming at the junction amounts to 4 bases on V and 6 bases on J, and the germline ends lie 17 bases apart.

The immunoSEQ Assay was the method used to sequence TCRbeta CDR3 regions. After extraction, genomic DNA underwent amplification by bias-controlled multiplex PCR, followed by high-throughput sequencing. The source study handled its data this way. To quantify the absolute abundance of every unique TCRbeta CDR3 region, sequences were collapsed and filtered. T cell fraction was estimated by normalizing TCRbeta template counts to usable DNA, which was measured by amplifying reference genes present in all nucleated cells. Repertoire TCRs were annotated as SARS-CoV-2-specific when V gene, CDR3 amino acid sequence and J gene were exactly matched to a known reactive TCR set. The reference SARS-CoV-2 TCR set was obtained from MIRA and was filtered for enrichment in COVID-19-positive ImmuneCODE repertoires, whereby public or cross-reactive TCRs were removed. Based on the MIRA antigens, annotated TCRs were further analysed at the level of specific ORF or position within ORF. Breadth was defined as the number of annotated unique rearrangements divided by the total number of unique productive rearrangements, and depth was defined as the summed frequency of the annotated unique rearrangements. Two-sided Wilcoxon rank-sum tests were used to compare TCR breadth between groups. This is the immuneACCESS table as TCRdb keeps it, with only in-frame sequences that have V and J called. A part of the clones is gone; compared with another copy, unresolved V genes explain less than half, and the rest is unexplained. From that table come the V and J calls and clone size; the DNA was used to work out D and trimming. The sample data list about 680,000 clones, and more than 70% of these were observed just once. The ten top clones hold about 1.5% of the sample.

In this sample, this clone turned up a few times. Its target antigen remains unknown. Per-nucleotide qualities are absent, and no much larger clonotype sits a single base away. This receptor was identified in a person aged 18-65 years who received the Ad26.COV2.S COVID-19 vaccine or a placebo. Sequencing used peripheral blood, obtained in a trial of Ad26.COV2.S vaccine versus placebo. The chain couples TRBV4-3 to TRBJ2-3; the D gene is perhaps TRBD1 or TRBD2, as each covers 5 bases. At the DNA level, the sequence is TGCGCCAGCAGCCGGGCAGGGATCGAGGGGGATACGCAGTATTTT. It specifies CASSRAGIEGDTQYF.